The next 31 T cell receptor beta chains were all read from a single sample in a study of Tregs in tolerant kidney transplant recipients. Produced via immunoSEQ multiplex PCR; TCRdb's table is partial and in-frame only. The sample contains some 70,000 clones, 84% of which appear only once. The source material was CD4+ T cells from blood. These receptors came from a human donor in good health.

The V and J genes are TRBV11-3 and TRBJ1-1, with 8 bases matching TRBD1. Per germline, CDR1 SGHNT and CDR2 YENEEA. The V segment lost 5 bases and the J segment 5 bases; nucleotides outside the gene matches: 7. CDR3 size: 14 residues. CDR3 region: CASSRRQGMTEAFF. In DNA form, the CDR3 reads TGTGCCAGCAGCCGCCGACAGGGGATGACTGAAGCTTTCTTT.

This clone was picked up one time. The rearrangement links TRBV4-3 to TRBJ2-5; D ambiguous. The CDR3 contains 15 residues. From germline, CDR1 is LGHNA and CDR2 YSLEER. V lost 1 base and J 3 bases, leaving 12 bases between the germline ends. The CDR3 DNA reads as TGCGCCAGCAGCCAAGGTCAAGAGAAAGAAGAGACCCAGTACTTC. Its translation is CASSQGQEKEETQYF.

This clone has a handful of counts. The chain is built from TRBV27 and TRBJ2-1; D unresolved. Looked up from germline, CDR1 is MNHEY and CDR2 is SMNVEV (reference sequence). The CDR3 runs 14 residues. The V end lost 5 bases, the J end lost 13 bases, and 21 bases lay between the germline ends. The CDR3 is CASSPINPRLLQFF. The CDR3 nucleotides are TGTGCCAGCAGTCCTATAAACCCCCGGTTGCTTCAGTTCTTC.

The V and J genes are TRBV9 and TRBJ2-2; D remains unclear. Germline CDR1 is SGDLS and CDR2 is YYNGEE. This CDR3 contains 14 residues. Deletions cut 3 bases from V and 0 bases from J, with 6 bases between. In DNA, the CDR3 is TGTGCCAGCAGCGCGGCTTCGAACACCGGGGAGCTGTTTTTT. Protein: CASSAASNTGELFF.

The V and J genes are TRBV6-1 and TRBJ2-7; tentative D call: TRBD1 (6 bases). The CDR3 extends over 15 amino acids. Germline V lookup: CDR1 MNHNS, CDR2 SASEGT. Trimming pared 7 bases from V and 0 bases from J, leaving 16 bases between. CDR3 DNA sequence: TGTGCCAGCACTCGTAGAGGCAGGGGCTCCTACGAGCAGTACTTC. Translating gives CASTRRGRGSYEQYF.

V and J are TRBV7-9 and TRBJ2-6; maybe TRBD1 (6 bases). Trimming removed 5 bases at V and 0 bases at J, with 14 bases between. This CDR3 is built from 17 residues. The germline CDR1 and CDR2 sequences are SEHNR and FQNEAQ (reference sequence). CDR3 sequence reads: CASSGILQGSGANVLTF. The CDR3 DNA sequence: TGTGCCAGCAGCGGGATACTACAGGGCTCTGGGGCCAACGTCCTGACTTTC.

CDR3 sequence (DNA): TGTGCCAGCAGCTTGGTCCGGGAAGCATGGAATTCACCCCTCCACTTT. This translates into CASSLVREAWNSPLHF. This sequence joins TRBV7-9 and TRBJ1-6; D not resolved. Germline V gene data show CDR1 as SEHNR and CDR2 as FQNEAQ (reference sequence). This CDR3 spans 16 amino acids. V was cut by 3 bases and J by 7 bases, with 16 bases left in between.

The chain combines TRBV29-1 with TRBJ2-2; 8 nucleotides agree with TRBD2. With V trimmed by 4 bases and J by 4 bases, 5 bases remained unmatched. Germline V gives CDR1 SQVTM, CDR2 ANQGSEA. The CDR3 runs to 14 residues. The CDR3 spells CSVGTGTSTGELFF. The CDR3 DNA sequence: TGCAGCGTTGGTACCGGGACTAGCACCGGGGAGCTGTTTTTT.

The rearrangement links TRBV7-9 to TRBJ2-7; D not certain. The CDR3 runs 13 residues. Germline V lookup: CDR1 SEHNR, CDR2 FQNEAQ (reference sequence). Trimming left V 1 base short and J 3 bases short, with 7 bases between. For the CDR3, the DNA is TGTGCCAGCAGCTTAGTAGGGCTCTACGAGCAGTACTTC. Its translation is CASSLVGLYEQYF.

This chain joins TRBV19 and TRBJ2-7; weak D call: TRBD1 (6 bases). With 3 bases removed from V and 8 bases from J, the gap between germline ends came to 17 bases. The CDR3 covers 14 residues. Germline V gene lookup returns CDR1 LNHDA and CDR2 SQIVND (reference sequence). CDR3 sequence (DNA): TGTGCCAGTAGTATGGACAGAGATCTACGGAAGCAGTACTTC. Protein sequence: CASSMDRDLRKQYF.

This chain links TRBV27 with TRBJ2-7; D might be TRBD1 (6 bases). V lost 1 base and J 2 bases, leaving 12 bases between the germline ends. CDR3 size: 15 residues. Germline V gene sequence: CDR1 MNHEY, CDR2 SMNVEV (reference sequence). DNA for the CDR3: TGTGCCAGCAGTTTATGGGCAGGGGCGCCCTACGAGCAGTACTTC. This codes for CASSLWAGAPYEQYF.

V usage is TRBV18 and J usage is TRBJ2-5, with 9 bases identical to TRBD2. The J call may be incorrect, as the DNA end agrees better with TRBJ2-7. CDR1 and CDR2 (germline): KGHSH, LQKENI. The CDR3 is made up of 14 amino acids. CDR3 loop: CASSPWRGGYEQYF. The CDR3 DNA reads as TGTGCCAGCTCACCCTGGCGGGGGGGGTACGAGCAGTACTTC.

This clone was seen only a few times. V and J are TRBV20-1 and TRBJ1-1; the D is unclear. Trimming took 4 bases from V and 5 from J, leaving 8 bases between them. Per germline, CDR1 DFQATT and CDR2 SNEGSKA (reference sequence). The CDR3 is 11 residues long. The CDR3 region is CSAKAGTEAFF. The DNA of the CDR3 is TGCAGTGCTAAAGCCGGGACTGAAGCTTTCTTT.

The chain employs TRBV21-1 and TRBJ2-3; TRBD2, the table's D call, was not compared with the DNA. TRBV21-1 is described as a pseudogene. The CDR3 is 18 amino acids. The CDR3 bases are TGTGCCAGCAGCAAAAGCCGCGGGCTAGCGGAGGACACAGATACGCAGTATTTT. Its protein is CASSKSRGLAEDTDTQYF.

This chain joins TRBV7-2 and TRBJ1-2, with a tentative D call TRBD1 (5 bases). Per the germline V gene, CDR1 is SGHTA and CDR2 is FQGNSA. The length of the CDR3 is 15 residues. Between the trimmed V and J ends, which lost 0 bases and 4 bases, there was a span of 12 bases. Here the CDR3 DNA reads TGTGCCAGCAGCTTAGCCCAGACAGCCCCCTATGGCTACACCTTC. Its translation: CASSLAQTAPYGYTF.

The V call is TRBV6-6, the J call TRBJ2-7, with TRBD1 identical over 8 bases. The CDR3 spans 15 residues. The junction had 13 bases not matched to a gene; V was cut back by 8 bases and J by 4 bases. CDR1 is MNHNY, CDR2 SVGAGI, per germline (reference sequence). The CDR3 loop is CASVPRQGAGYEQYF. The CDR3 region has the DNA TGTGCCAGCGTCCCTCGCCAGGGGGCGGGGTACGAGCAGTACTTC.

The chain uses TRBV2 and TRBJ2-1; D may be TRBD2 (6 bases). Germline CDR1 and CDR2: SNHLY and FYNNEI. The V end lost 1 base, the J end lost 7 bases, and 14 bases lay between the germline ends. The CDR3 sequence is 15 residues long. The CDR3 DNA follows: TGTGCCAGCAGTGAAGGAGGGGCGGGAAAGAATGAGCAGTTCTTC. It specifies CASSEGGAGKNEQFF. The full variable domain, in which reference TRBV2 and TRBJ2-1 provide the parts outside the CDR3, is EPEVTQTPSHQVTQMGQEVILRCVPISNHLYFYWYRQILGQKVEFLVSFYNNEISEKSEIFDDQFSVERPDGSNFTLKIRSTKLEDSAMYFCASSEGGAGKNEQFFGPGTRLTVL.

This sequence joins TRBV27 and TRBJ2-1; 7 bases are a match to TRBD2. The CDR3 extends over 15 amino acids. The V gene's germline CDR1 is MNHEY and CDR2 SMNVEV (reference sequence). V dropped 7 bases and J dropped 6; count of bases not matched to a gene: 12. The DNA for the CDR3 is TGTGCCAGCACTCAACGGGGCGGGAGCGGCAATGAGCAGTTCTTC. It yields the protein CASTQRGGSGNEQFF.

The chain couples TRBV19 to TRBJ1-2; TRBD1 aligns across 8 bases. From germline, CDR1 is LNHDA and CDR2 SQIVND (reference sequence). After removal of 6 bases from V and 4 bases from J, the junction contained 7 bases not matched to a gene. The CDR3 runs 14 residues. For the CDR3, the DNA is TGTGCCAGTAGCGGACAGGGCATCGGCTATGGCTACACCTTC. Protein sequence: CASSGQGIGYGYTF. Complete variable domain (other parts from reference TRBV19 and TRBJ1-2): DGGITQSPKYLFRKEGQNVTLSCEQNLNHDAMYWYRQDPGQGLRLIYYSQIVNDFQKGDIAEGYSVSREKKESFPLTVTSAQKNPTAFYLCASSGQGIGYGYTFGSGTRLTVV.

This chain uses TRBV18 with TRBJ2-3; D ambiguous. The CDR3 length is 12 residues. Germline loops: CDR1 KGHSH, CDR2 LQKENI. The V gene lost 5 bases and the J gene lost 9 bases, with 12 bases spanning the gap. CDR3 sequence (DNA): TGTGCCAGCTCATCGGCACAAGGGACGCAGTATTTT. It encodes CASSSAQGTQYF. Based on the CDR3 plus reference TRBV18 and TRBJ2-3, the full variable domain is NAGVMQNPRHLVRRRGQEARLRCSPMKGHSHVYWYRQLPEEGLKFMVYLQKENIIDESGMPKERFSAEFPKEGPSILRIQQVVRGDSAAYFCASSSAQGTQYFGPGTRLTVL.

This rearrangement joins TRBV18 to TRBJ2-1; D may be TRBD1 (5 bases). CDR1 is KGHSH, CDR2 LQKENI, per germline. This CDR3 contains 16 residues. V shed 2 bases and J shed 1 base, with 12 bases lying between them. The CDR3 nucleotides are TGTGCCAGCTCACCAAGGCAGGGTAGGTCCTACAATGAGCAGTTCTTC. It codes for CASSPRQGRSYNEQFF.

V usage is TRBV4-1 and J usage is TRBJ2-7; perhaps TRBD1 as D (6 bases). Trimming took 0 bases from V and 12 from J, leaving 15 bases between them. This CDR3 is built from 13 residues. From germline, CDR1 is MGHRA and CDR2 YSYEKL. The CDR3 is CASSQEYGTGLYF. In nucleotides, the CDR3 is TGCGCCAGCAGCCAAGAGTACGGAACAGGGTTGTACTTC.

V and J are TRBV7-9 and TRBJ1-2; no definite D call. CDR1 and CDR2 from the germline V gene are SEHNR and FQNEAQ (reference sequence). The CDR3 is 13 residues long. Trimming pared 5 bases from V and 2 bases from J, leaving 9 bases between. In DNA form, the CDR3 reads TGTGCCAGCAGCCCCGGGATCAACTATGGCTACACCTTC. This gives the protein CASSPGINYGYTF. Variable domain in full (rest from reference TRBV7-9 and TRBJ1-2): DTGVSQNPRHKITKRGQNVTFRCDPISEHNRLYWYRQTLGQGPEFLTYFQNEAQLEKSRLLSDRFSAERPKGSFSTLEIQRTEQGDSAMYLCASSPGINYGYTFGSGTRLTVV.

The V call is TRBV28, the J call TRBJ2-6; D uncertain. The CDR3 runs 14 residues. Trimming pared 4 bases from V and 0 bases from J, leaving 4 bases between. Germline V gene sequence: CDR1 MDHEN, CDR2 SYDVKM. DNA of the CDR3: TGTGCCAGCAGTTCTGTCTCTGGGGCCAACGTCCTGACTTTC. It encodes CASSSVSGANVLTF.

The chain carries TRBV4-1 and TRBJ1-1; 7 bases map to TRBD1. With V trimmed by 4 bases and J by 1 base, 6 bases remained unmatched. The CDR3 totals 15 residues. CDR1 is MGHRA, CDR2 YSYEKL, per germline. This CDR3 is CASSRPGQKNTEAFF. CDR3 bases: TGCGCCAGCAGCCGACCGGGACAGAAGAACACTGAAGCTTTCTTT.

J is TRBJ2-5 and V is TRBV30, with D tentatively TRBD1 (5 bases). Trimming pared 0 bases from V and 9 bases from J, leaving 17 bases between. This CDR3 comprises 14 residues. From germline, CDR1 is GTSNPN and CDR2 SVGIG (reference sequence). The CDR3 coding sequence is TGTGCCTGGAGTGTACGCAGGGCCACTGGGGCCCAGTACTTC. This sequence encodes CAWSVRRATGAQYF.

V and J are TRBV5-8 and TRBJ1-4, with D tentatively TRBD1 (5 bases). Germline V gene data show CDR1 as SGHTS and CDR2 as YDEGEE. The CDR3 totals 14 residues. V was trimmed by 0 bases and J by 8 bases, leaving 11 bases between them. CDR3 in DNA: TGTGCCAGCAGCTTGGAAGGGGCTCGGGAAAAACTGTTTTTT. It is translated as CASSLEGAREKLFF.

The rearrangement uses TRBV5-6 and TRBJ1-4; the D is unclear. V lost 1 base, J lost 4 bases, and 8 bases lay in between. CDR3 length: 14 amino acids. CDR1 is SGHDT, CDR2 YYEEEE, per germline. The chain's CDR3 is CASSLTVFNEKLFF. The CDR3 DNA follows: TGTGCCAGCAGCTTGACAGTGTTTAATGAAAAACTGTTTTTT.

This CDR3 reads CAWRKGGQTNQPQHF. The CDR3 nucleotides are TGTGCCTGGAGAAAGGGGGGACAGACCAATCAGCCCCAGCATTTT. The J gene is TRBJ1-5, the V gene TRBV30; TRBD1 matches 7 bases. Trimming at V came to 3 bases and at J to 3 bases, leaving 8 bases not matched to a gene. There are 15 residues in the CDR3. Germline CDR1 GTSNPN, CDR2 SVGIG (reference sequence).

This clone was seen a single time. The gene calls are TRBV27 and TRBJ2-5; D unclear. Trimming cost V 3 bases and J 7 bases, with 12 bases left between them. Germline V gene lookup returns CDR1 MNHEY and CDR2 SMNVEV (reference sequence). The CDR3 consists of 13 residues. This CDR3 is CASSLSPPGTQYF. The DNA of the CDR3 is TGTGCCAGCAGTTTGTCCCCCCCCGGGACCCAGTACTTC.

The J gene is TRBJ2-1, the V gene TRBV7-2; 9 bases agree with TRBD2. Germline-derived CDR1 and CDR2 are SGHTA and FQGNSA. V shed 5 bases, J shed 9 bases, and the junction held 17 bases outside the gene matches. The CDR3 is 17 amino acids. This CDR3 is CASSPFSGSLSWSEQFF. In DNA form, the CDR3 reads TGTGCCAGCAGCCCCTTTAGCGGGAGTTTATCATGGAGTGAGCAGTTCTTC.